The T cell receptor (beta chain) described here comes from a study of identifying expanded T cells in peripheral blood. Study conclusions and caveats: Technical replicates showed roughly 1.2 changed clones; around two weeks 15 to 20; four weeks 19. Variance in clone template counts between roughly two-week samples significantly increased with total template count across all healthy donors.

This CDR3 has 13 residues. Trimming removed 4 bases from V and 1 base from J, with 8 bases in between. Germline assignment: CDR1 SGHRS and CDR2 YFSETQ. Of note for this clone: Its matching antigen is unknown.

Using immunoSEQ multiplex PCR, the repertoire was profiled, and TCRdb retains in-frame clones only, with some absent. The sample shows 65,000 to 95,000 clones, over 80% of them seen only once. Collection occurred without any documented infections or immune events in donors. This TCR was sampled from a person aged 18 to 75 in good health. The chain couples TRBV5-1 to TRBJ1-1; D unresolved. Sequencing input: blood. The CDR3 DNA reads as TGCGCCAGCAGCCCGAACTCGAACACTGAAGCTTTCTTT. As protein: CASSPNSNTEAFF.